The rows below give T cell receptor beta chains drawn from one sample of a study of T cell responses to AZD1222 COVID-19 vaccine. Using immunoSEQ multiplex PCR, the repertoire was profiled, and TCRdb retains in-frame clones only, with some absent. Of 120,000 to 150,000 clones listed, roughly 93% are singletons. This material consisted of peripheral blood, taken 28 days after the second AZD1222 dose. The receptors stem from an adult who received the AZD1222 COVID-19 vaccine. The CDR3 runs from the conserved cysteine through the conserved F or W. D genes are given only for firm matches. The size field is filled for only some rows; it gives once, few, many or a size class.

clone_size: .; j_call: TRBJ1-1; d_call: .; v_call: TRBV10-2; cdr3_nt: TGCGCCAGCAGTGAATCGGGGACAAAGAACACTGAAGCTTTCTTT; cdr3_aa: CASSESGTKNTEAFF
clone_size: .; j_call: TRBJ2-5; d_call: TRBD1; v_call: TRBV7-8; cdr3_nt: TGTGCCAGCAGCTTACGATCCCCAGAGGACAGGGGAGAGACCCAGTACTTC; cdr3_aa: CASSLRSPEDRGETQYF
clone_size: .; j_call: TRBJ2-7; d_call: .; v_call: TRBV7-2; cdr3_nt: TGTGCCAGCAGCCCCGCTTATAGCTCCTACGAGCAGTACTTC; cdr3_aa: CASSPAYSSYEQYF
clone_size: .; j_call: TRBJ1-2; d_call: .; v_call: TRBV5-1; cdr3_nt: TGCGCCAGCAGCCCGCCGGAACAGGGAGACTATGGCTACACCTTC; cdr3_aa: CASSPPEQGDYGYTF
clone_size: .; j_call: TRBJ1-1; d_call: .; v_call: TRBV27; cdr3_nt: TGTGCCAGCAGTTCCCCGGAATTCGGGGCTGAAGCTTTCTTT; cdr3_aa: CASSSPEFGAEAFF
clone_size: .; j_call: TRBJ2-4; d_call: .; v_call: TRBV5-4; cdr3_nt: TGTGCCAGCAGCTTGGCCCCGGAGGGCAAAAACATTCAGTACTTC; cdr3_aa: CASSLAPEGKNIQYF
clone_size: .; j_call: TRBJ2-3; d_call: .; v_call: TRBV5-1; cdr3_nt: TGCGCCAGCAGCTTGGGGGTTAGGAACGCAGTCGATACGCAGTATTTT; cdr3_aa: CASSLGVRNAVDTQYF
clone_size: .; j_call: TRBJ1-2; d_call: .; v_call: TRBV5-4; cdr3_nt: TGTGCCAGCAGCTTCAGGGGAGGCTATGGCTACACCTTC; cdr3_aa: CASSFRGGYGYTF
clone_size: .; j_call: TRBJ2-3; d_call: TRBD1; v_call: TRBV7-3; cdr3_nt: TGTGCCAGCAGCTCGACAGGGTTCCCAGATACGCAGTATTTT; cdr3_aa: CASSSTGFPDTQYF
clone_size: .; j_call: TRBJ2-1; d_call: TRBD2; v_call: TRBV29-1; cdr3_nt: TGCAGCGTTGGGAACCGACTAGCGGGAGCCTACAATGAGCAGTTCTTC; cdr3_aa: CSVGNRLAGAYNEQFF
clone_size: few; j_call: TRBJ1-3; d_call: .; v_call: TRBV6-5; cdr3_nt: TGTGCCAGCAGTATGACGACGAGCTTAGACACCATATATTTT; cdr3_aa: CASSMTTSLDTIYF
clone_size: .; j_call: TRBJ1-1; d_call: .; v_call: TRBV5-1; cdr3_nt: TGCGCCAGCAGCTTGGAGGGGGAGACAGCTTTCTTT; cdr3_aa: CASSLEGETAFF
clone_size: .; j_call: TRBJ1-2; d_call: .; v_call: TRBV6-5; cdr3_nt: TGTGCCAGCACCCAACAGGGTGGAGGGAACTATGGCTACACCTTC; cdr3_aa: CASTQQGGGNYGYTF
clone_size: .; j_call: TRBJ1-6; d_call: .; v_call: TRBV28; cdr3_nt: TGTGCCAGCAGCCACACAGAGTATAATTCACCCCTCCACTTT; cdr3_aa: CASSHTEYNSPLHF
clone_size: .; j_call: TRBJ1-6; d_call: .; v_call: TRBV10-2; cdr3_nt: TGCGCCAGCTCTCCAGGGGCTAATTCACCCCTCCACTTT; cdr3_aa: CASSPGANSPLHF
clone_size: .; j_call: TRBJ1-3; d_call: .; v_call: TRBV15; cdr3_nt: TGTGCCACCAGCAGGAGGGACTACCGCTCTGGAAACACCATATATTTT; cdr3_aa: CATSRRDYRSGNTIYF
clone_size: .; j_call: TRBJ1-5; d_call: TRBD1; v_call: TRBV19; cdr3_nt: TGTGCCAGTAGTAAAACATCCGGGACAGGGAACAATCAGCCCCAGCATTTT; cdr3_aa: CASSKTSGTGNNQPQHF